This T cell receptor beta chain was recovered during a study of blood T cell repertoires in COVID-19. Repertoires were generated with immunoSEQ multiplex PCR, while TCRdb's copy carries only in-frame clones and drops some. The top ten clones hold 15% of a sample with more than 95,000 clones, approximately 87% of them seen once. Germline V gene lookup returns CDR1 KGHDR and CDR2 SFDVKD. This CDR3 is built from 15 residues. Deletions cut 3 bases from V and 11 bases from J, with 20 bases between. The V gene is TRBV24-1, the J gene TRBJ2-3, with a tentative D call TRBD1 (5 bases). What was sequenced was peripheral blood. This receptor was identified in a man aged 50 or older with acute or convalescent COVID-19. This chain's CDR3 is CATSDTGFERVGQYF. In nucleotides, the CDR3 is TGTGCCACCAGTGATACAGGTTTCGAAAGGGTTGGGCAGTATTTT.